This T cell receptor beta chain was captured by sequencing in a study of cytomegalovirus exposure and HLA in healthy donors. Use of 60 Vbeta and 13 Jbeta primers characterized the PCR. Method: immunoSEQ multiplex PCR; TCRdb's copy keeps in-frame clones and lacks some. The top ten clones hold roughly 2.1% of a sample with about 140,000 clones, 70% to 85% of them seen once. With respect to this clone: What it binds is unknown.

Study findings and constraints: A later analysis reported that several of the most significant clusters appeared to be linked to common viral pathogens, among them Epstein-Barr virus. Cytomegalovirus-associated status was assigned to about 180 TCR beta chains.

The sequence derives from a woman aged 40-49 years in good health and CMV-seronegative. Material for sequencing was PBMCs.

In DNA, the CDR3 is TGTGCCAGCAGCTTGTCTGGCCGAGGGAACACCATATATTTT. As protein: CASSLSGRGNTIYF. The gene calls are TRBV5-4 and TRBJ1-3; D remains unclear. V gave up 1 base and J gave up 7 bases, with 12 bases separating them. CDR3 length: 14 amino acids. The germline gives CDR1 SGHNT, CDR2 YYREEE (reference sequence). The full variable domain, with the rest looked up from reference TRBV5-4 and TRBJ1-3, is ETGVTQSPTHLIKTRGQQVTLRCSSQSGHNTVSWYQQALGQGPQFIFQYYREEENGRGNFPPRFSGLQFPNYSSELNVNALELDDSALYLCASSLSGRGNTIYFGEGSWLTVV.